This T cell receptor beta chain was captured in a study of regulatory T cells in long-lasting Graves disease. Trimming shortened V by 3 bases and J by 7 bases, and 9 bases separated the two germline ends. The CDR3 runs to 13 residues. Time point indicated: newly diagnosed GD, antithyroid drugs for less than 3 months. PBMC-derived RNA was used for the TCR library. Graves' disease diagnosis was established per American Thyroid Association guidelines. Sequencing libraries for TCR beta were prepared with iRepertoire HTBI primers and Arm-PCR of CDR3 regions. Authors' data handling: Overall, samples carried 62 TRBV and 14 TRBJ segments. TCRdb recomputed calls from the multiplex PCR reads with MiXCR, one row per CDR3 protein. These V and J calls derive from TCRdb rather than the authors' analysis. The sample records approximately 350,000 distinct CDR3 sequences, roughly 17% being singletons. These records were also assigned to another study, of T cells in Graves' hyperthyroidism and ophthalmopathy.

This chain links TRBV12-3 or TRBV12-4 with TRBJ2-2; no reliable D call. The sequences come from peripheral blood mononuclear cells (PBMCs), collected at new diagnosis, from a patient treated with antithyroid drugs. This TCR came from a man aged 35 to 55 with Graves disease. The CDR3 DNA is TGTGCCAGCAGTTTTGTAGCAGACGGGGAGCTGTTTTTT. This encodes CASSFVADGELFF.